These T cell receptor beta chains were read from a single sample in a study of regulatory T cells in long-lasting Graves disease. From the multiplex PCR reads, TCRdb called clonotypes with MiXCR, one entry per CDR3 protein. In the table there are some 470,000 distinct CDR3 sequences, 20% to 25% of which are singletons. The sample in question was peripheral blood mononuclear cells (PBMCs), obtained when the disease was refractory, from a patient treated with antithyroid drugs. The receptors derive from a female donor with Graves disease. Each CDR3 is given with its conserved first and last residue. D genes are given only for firm matches. Clone size is stated in some rows and not others, as once, few, many or a class when expanded.

abundance: NA; d_gene: NA; v_gene: TRBV7-3; j_gene: TRBJ2-3; CDR3aa: CASSFAGAADTQYF; CDR3nt: TGTGCCAGCAGCTTCGCGGGGGCGGCAGATACGCAGTATTTT
abundance: many; d_gene: NA; v_gene: TRBV12-3/TRBV12-4; j_gene: TRBJ2-7; CDR3aa: CASSASLGFYEQYF; CDR3nt: TGTGCCAGCAGTGCCTCCTTAGGGTTCTACGAGCAGTACTTC
abundance: many; d_gene: TRBD2; v_gene: TRBV7-2; j_gene: TRBJ2-2; CDR3aa: CASSFSGRASGELFF; CDR3nt: TGTGCCAGCAGCTTTAGCGGGAGGGCCTCCGGGGAGCTGTTTTTT
abundance: many; d_gene: TRBD1; v_gene: TRBV28; j_gene: TRBJ1-2; CDR3aa: CASSPGQGRNYGYTF; CDR3nt: TGTGCCAGCAGTCCCGGACAGGGACGGAACTATGGCTACACCTTC
abundance: NA; d_gene: NA; v_gene: TRBV14; j_gene: TRBJ1-5; CDR3aa: CASSQGTGRGVPQHF; CDR3nt: TGTGCCAGCAGCCAAGGGACGGGTAGAGGGGTACCCCAGCATTTT
abundance: NA; d_gene: NA; v_gene: TRBV13; j_gene: TRBJ2-7; CDR3aa: CASSPRLNSYEQYF; CDR3nt: TGTGCCAGCAGCCCCCGGCTAAACTCCTACGAGCAGTACTTC
abundance: many; d_gene: NA; v_gene: TRBV6-1; j_gene: TRBJ1-5; CDR3aa: CASRTGIGPQHF; CDR3nt: TGTGCCAGCAGGACGGGTATAGGACCCCAGCATTTT
abundance: NA; d_gene: TRBD2; v_gene: TRBV7-2; j_gene: TRBJ2-2; CDR3aa: CASSLGGLAGTGELFF; CDR3nt: TGTGCCAGCAGCTTAGGGGGGCTAGCGGGCACCGGGGAGCTGTTTTTT
abundance: NA; d_gene: NA; v_gene: TRBV12-3/TRBV12-4; j_gene: TRBJ2-3; CDR3aa: CASSPRGLRGTDTQYF; CDR3nt: TGTGCCAGCAGTCCCCGCGGACTACGAGGCACAGATACGCAGTATTTT
abundance: many; d_gene: NA; v_gene: TRBV28; j_gene: TRBJ1-2; CDR3aa: CASYYSGASNYGYTF; CDR3nt: TGTGCCAGCTACTATTCAGGGGCCTCTAACTATGGCTACACCTTC
abundance: many; d_gene: NA; v_gene: TRBV29-1; j_gene: TRBJ1-2; CDR3aa: CSAGGGDGYTF; CDR3nt: TGCAGCGCCGGGGGCGGGGATGGCTACACCTTC
abundance: many; d_gene: NA; v_gene: TRBV13; j_gene: TRBJ1-6; CDR3aa: CASSFKSEGNSPLHF; CDR3nt: TGTGCCAGCAGTTTCAAGTCCGAAGGGAATTCACCCCTCCACTTT
abundance: NA; d_gene: NA; v_gene: TRBV20-1; j_gene: TRBJ2-1; CDR3aa: CSASPPASYGFDEQFF; CDR3nt: TGCAGTGCTAGTCCCCCCGCTAGCTACGGTTTCGATGAGCAGTTCTTC
abundance: NA; d_gene: NA; v_gene: TRBV7-8; j_gene: TRBJ1-3; CDR3aa: CASGAYSGNTIYF; CDR3nt: TGTGCCAGCGGCGCATACTCTGGAAACACCATATATTTT
abundance: many; d_gene: NA; v_gene: TRBV3-1; j_gene: TRBJ1-5; CDR3aa: CASSLARDQPQHF; CDR3nt: TGTGCCAGCAGCTTAGCCCGGGATCAGCCCCAGCATTTT
abundance: many; d_gene: NA; v_gene: TRBV28; j_gene: TRBJ1-1; CDR3aa: CASSLRSDGNTEAFF; CDR3nt: TGTGCCAGCAGTTTAAGGTCGGACGGGAACACTGAAGCTTTCTTT
abundance: many; d_gene: NA; v_gene: TRBV30; j_gene: TRBJ1-1; CDR3aa: CAWVTGSNTEAFF; CDR3nt: TGTGCCTGGGTTACAGGTTCGAACACTGAAGCTTTCTTT
abundance: few; d_gene: TRBD1; v_gene: TRBV20-1; j_gene: TRBJ1-1; CDR3aa: CSLAIIQTGGTEAFF; CDR3nt: TGCAGTCTCGCGATCATACAGACAGGGGGCACTGAAGCTTTCTTT
abundance: many; d_gene: TRBD1; v_gene: TRBV28; j_gene: TRBJ1-3; CDR3aa: CASSLYRGLAGNTIYF; CDR3nt: TGTGCCAGCAGCCTCTACAGGGGTTTAGCTGGAAACACCATATATTTT
abundance: NA; d_gene: NA; v_gene: TRBV30; j_gene: TRBJ1-2; CDR3aa: CAWSSREGGYTF; CDR3nt: TGTGCCTGGAGTTCACGGGAAGGGGGCTACACCTTC
abundance: NA; d_gene: NA; v_gene: TRBV2; j_gene: TRBJ2-1; CDR3aa: CASKYQGEQFF; CDR3nt: TGTGCCAGCAAATACCAGGGGGAGCAGTTCTTC
abundance: NA; d_gene: TRBD2; v_gene: TRBV11-3; j_gene: TRBJ2-4; CDR3aa: CASSLDPGGKEYF; CDR3nt: TGTGCCAGCAGCTTAGATCCGGGAGGGAAGGAGTACTTC
abundance: many; d_gene: NA; v_gene: TRBV5-6; j_gene: TRBJ1-1; CDR3aa: CASSSGSVVHEAFF; CDR3nt: TGTGCCAGCAGCTCAGGCAGCGTCGTCCATGAAGCTTTCTTT
abundance: few; d_gene: NA; v_gene: TRBV19; j_gene: TRBJ1-2; CDR3aa: CASTPTERYGYTF; CDR3nt: TGTGCCAGTACGCCAACAGAGCGCTATGGCTACACCTTC
abundance: few; d_gene: NA; v_gene: TRBV14; j_gene: TRBJ2-4; CDR3aa: CASSKAVAKNIQYF; CDR3nt: TGTGCCAGCAGCAAAGCGGTAGCCAAAAACATTCAGTACTTC
abundance: NA; d_gene: NA; v_gene: TRBV6-2/TRBV6-3; j_gene: TRBJ2-2; CDR3aa: CASSYSGTPANTGELFF; CDR3nt: TGTGCCAGCAGTTACTCGGGCACCCCAGCGAACACCGGGGAGCTGTTTTTT
abundance: few; d_gene: TRBD2; v_gene: TRBV7-6; j_gene: TRBJ2-1; CDR3aa: CASSLLAGEGYNEQFF; CDR3nt: TGTGCCAGCAGCCTGCTAGCGGGAGAGGGCTACAATGAGCAGTTCTTC
abundance: NA; d_gene: TRBD1; v_gene: TRBV7-9; j_gene: TRBJ2-2; CDR3aa: CASSSKDRGPNTGELFF; CDR3nt: TGTGCCAGCAGCTCGAAGGACAGGGGGCCGAACACCGGGGAGCTGTTTTTT
abundance: many; d_gene: NA; v_gene: TRBV6-5; j_gene: TRBJ2-7; CDR3aa: CASSSTAREQYF; CDR3nt: TGTGCCAGCAGTTCAACAGCGCGCGAGCAGTACTTC
abundance: NA; d_gene: NA; v_gene: TRBV7-3; j_gene: TRBJ2-5; CDR3aa: CASSLSLVETQYF; CDR3nt: TGTGCCAGCAGCTTAAGTCTAGTAGAGACCCAGTACTTC
abundance: NA; d_gene: TRBD2; v_gene: TRBV5-6; j_gene: TRBJ2-5; CDR3aa: CASSLALAGVWQETQYF; CDR3nt: TGTGCCAGCAGCTTGGCGCTAGCGGGAGTCTGGCAAGAGACCCAGTACTTC
abundance: NA; d_gene: TRBD1; v_gene: TRBV6-9; j_gene: TRBJ1-2; CDR3aa: CASSYEGAGEGYTF; CDR3nt: TGTGCCAGCAGTTACGAGGGGGCCGGCGAAGGCTACACCTTC
abundance: NA; d_gene: NA; v_gene: TRBV12-3/TRBV12-4; j_gene: TRBJ2-7; CDR3aa: CASSLSTPEGEQYF; CDR3nt: TGTGCCAGCAGTTTAAGTACCCCGGAGGGGGAGCAGTACTTC
abundance: many; d_gene: NA; v_gene: TRBV12-3/TRBV12-4; j_gene: TRBJ2-4; CDR3aa: CASTTPGVKTYF; CDR3nt: TGTGCCAGCACCACCCCGGGGGTTAAAACGTACTTC
abundance: many; d_gene: NA; v_gene: TRBV28; j_gene: TRBJ1-2; CDR3aa: CASSLSSGRANYGYTF; CDR3nt: TGTGCCAGCAGTTTATCGTCGGGGAGGGCTAACTATGGCTACACCTTC
abundance: many; d_gene: NA; v_gene: TRBV28; j_gene: TRBJ2-7; CDR3aa: CASSYRDPAYEQYF; CDR3nt: TGTGCCAGCAGTTACCGGGACCCCGCCTACGAGCAGTACTTC
abundance: NA; d_gene: NA; v_gene: TRBV19; j_gene: TRBJ2-2; CDR3aa: CASSIHRVDTGELFF; CDR3nt: TGTGCCAGTAGTATCCATAGGGTGGACACCGGGGAGCTGTTTTTT